This TCR beta chain was obtained from a study of cytomegalovirus exposure and HLA in healthy donors. The study ran its PCR with 60 Vbeta and 13 Jbeta primers. TCRdb's table, derived via immunoSEQ multiplex PCR, lists solely in-frame clones and lacks some. Of 150,000 to 200,000 clones listed, roughly 74% were seen once; the top ten hold roughly 5%. V was trimmed by 2 bases and J by 6 bases, leaving 8 bases between them. Germline-derived CDR1 and CDR2 are SGDLS and YYNGEE. The CDR3 totals 13 residues. A note on this clone: No antigen is known for it. The sample contains more than one DNA sequence encoding this CDR3.

The study, taken as a whole, reports: Accurate prediction of most subjects' HLA-A and HLA-B alleles from TCR beta sequences was reported.

J is TRBJ2-2 and V is TRBV9; D possibly corresponds to TRBD2 (5 bases). The sequence came from a male donor in good health and CMV-seronegative. Material: PBMCs. CDR3 sequence: CASSVLGAGELFF. The CDR3 region has the DNA TGTGCCAGCAGCGTTCTGGGAGCCGGGGAGCTGTTTTTT. The full variable domain, completed using reference TRBV9 and TRBJ2-2, is DSGVTQTPKHLITATGQRVTLRCSPRSGDLSVYWYQQSLDQGLQFLIQYYNGEERAKGNILERFSAQQFPDLHSELNLSSLELGDSALYFCASSVLGAGELFFGEGSRLTVL.